This T cell receptor beta chain was identified in a study of shared T cell receptors in the human thymus. The table came from immunoSEQ multiplex PCR; TCRdb's copy has only in-frame clones and leaves some out. The repertoire holds 640,000 or so clones, about 90% seen once, with roughly 0.0094% in the top ten. The CDR3 is made up of 13 amino acids. Looked up from germline, CDR1 is MDHEN and CDR2 is SYDVKM. V was shortened by 3 bases and J by 3 bases, with 9 bases between the two germline ends. The same sample was also studied in work on human thymus T cells. That work adds: The thymus was resected at corrective cardiac surgery.

This TCR was sampled from a boy in the first two years of life with a congenital heart defect. Sequenced: thymocytes. This chain uses TRBV28 with TRBJ2-7; TRBD1 might be the D (5 bases). CDR3 protein: CASSLIRDYEQYF. The CDR3 region has the DNA TGTGCCAGCAGTTTGATCAGGGACTACGAGCAGTACTTC.